This T cell receptor beta chain was retrieved from a study of shared clonotypes between healthy human individuals. Germline values: CDR1 MNHEY, CDR2 SVGAGI. This CDR3 is built from 14 residues. Trimming cost V 10 bases and J 3 bases; bases outside gene matches: 7. In the naive CD8 group, cells lacked CD45RO and were positively selected for CCR7, so terminally differentiated effector memory CD45RA+ cells were left out. Deep was the level at which the assay was run. The assay was immunoSEQ multiplex PCR, and TCRdb's table has in-frame clones only and misses some. The sample lists 1.5 million to 2.5 million clones, less than 95% occurring once. This clone was detected once.

This receptor was obtained from a young man in good health. Specimen: naive CD8+ T cells sorted from blood. This chain links TRBV6-5 with TRBJ2-3; TRBD2 matches at 10 bases. The CDR3 region has the DNA TGTGCCACAACATCTAGCGGGAGAACAGATACGCAGTATTTT. Protein: CATTSSGRTDTQYF.